Listed below are T cell receptor beta chains from one sample, sequenced in a study of Ad26.COV2.S vaccination and SARS-CoV-2 variants. Data came from immunoSEQ multiplex PCR; TCRdb stores just in-frame clones and leaves some out. The table includes more than 300,000 clones, 85% detected once. Sequencing was performed on peripheral blood, taken in a trial of Ad26.COV2.S vaccine versus placebo. These receptors all come from a person between 18 and 59 years old who received the Ad26.COV2.S COVID-19 vaccine or a placebo. CDR3s include the opening cysteine and the closing phenylalanine or tryptophan. A D gene is named only where the DNA matches it firmly. Rows give clone size only sometimes, using once, few, many, or a class for an expanded clone.

abundance: .
len: 15
j_gene: TRBJ2-1
d_gene: .
v_gene: TRBV27
CDR3aa: CASSLRASLTNEQFF
CDR3nt: TGTGCCAGCAGTTTAAGGGCAAGTTTAACCAATGAGCAGTTCTTC

abundance: .
len: 17
j_gene: TRBJ1-6
d_gene: .
v_gene: TRBV25-1
CDR3aa: CASSGGHASSYNSPLHF
CDR3nt: TGTGCCAGCAGTGGGGGACATGCGAGCTCCTATAATTCACCCCTCCACTTT

abundance: .
len: 13
j_gene: TRBJ2-3
d_gene: .
v_gene: TRBV6-5
CDR3aa: CASLSTSTDTQYF
CDR3nt: TGTGCCAGCTTGAGTACTTCAACTGATACGCAGTATTTT

abundance: .
len: 13
j_gene: TRBJ2-3
d_gene: .
v_gene: TRBV13
CDR3aa: CASSFTPRDTQYF
CDR3nt: TGTGCCAGCAGCTTTACCCCCCGAGATACGCAGTATTTT

abundance: .
len: 15
j_gene: TRBJ2-7
d_gene: .
v_gene: TRBV30
CDR3aa: CAWSPPFGGSYEQYF
CDR3nt: TGTGCCTGGAGCCCGCCGTTTGGAGGGTCCTACGAGCAGTACTTC

abundance: few
len: 14
j_gene: TRBJ2-3
d_gene: .
v_gene: TRBV29-1
CDR3aa: CSVAGLKRTDTQYF
CDR3nt: TGCAGCGTTGCAGGACTAAAACGCACAGATACGCAGTATTTT

abundance: .
len: 15
j_gene: TRBJ2-7
d_gene: TRBD1
v_gene: TRBV28
CDR3aa: CASSSPGTGSHEQYF
CDR3nt: TGTGCCAGCAGTTCCCCCGGGACAGGGTCCCACGAGCAGTACTTC

abundance: .
len: 15
j_gene: TRBJ2-2
d_gene: .
v_gene: TRBV5-6
CDR3aa: CASSFLTRDTGELFF
CDR3nt: TGTGCCAGCAGCTTCTTGACCAGGGACACCGGGGAGCTGTTTTTT

abundance: once
len: 15
j_gene: TRBJ1-4
d_gene: .
v_gene: TRBV27
CDR3aa: CASSLYGGSNEKLFF
CDR3nt: TGTGCCAGCAGTTTATATGGCGGGTCTAATGAAAAACTGTTTTTT

abundance: .
len: 15
j_gene: TRBJ2-1
d_gene: TRBD1
v_gene: TRBV5-6
CDR3aa: CASSLVGTGDNEQFF
CDR3nt: TGTGCCAGCAGCTTGGTCGGGACAGGGGACAATGAGCAGTTCTTC

abundance: .
len: 16
j_gene: TRBJ2-2
d_gene: .
v_gene: TRBV11-3
CDR3aa: CASNDWSPRGTGELFF
CDR3nt: TGTGCCAGTAATGACTGGAGCCCGAGGGGCACCGGGGAGCTGTTTTTT

abundance: .
len: 13
j_gene: TRBJ2-1
d_gene: .
v_gene: TRBV3-1/TRBV3-2
CDR3aa: CASSHRRGNEQFF
CDR3nt: TGTGCCAGCAGCCATCGCAGGGGCAATGAGCAGTTCTTC

abundance: few
len: 16
j_gene: TRBJ1-6
d_gene: .
v_gene: TRBV11-2
CDR3aa: CASSLDGRGYHSPLHF
CDR3nt: TGTGCCAGCAGCTTAGACGGTCGGGGCTATCATTCACCCCTCCACTTT

abundance: .
len: 16
j_gene: TRBJ1-6
d_gene: TRBD1
v_gene: TRBV3-1/TRBV3-2
CDR3aa: CASSLGQGRGNSPLHF
CDR3nt: TGTGCCAGCAGCCTTGGACAGGGCAGAGGTAATTCACCCCTCCACTTT

abundance: .
len: 13
j_gene: TRBJ2-1
d_gene: .
v_gene: TRBV5-1
CDR3aa: CASNLPPGREQFF
CDR3nt: TGCGCCAGCAACCTCCCGCCGGGTCGTGAGCAGTTCTTC

abundance: .
len: 10
j_gene: TRBJ2-3
d_gene: .
v_gene: TRBV29-1
CDR3aa: CSDDPDTQYF
CDR3nt: TGCAGCGACGACCCTGATACGCAGTATTTT

abundance: .
len: 16
j_gene: TRBJ2-3
d_gene: TRBD1
v_gene: TRBV15
CDR3aa: CATGTGKSSDTDTQYF
CDR3nt: TGTGCCACGGGGACAGGGAAATCCTCCGACACAGATACGCAGTATTTT

abundance: few
len: 16
j_gene: TRBJ2-6
d_gene: .
v_gene: TRBV5-1
CDR3aa: CASSLGLQTGANVLTF
CDR3nt: TGCGCCAGCAGCTTGGGACTCCAAACTGGGGCCAACGTCCTGACTTTC

abundance: .
len: 15
j_gene: TRBJ2-3
d_gene: TRBD2
v_gene: TRBV2
CDR3aa: CASSGTSGGTDTQYF
CDR3nt: TGTGCCAGCAGTGGGACTAGCGGGGGCACAGATACGCAGTATTTT

abundance: .
len: 16
j_gene: TRBJ2-7
d_gene: TRBD1
v_gene: TRBV5-6
CDR3aa: CASSPRLGTGAYEQYF
CDR3nt: TGTGCCAGCAGCCCCCGATTGGGGACAGGAGCCTACGAGCAGTACTTC

abundance: .
len: 18
j_gene: TRBJ2-3
d_gene: TRBD2
v_gene: TRBV4-1
CDR3aa: CASSQDWLAGGSTDTQYF
CDR3nt: TGCGCCAGCAGCCAAGATTGGCTAGCGGGGGGGAGCACAGATACGCAGTATTTT

abundance: .
len: 12
j_gene: TRBJ2-2
d_gene: .
v_gene: TRBV25-1
CDR3aa: CASSENTGELFF
CDR3nt: TGTGCCAGCAGTGAAAACACCGGGGAGCTGTTTTTT

abundance: .
len: 17
j_gene: TRBJ2-6
d_gene: TRBD1
v_gene: TRBV10-3
CDR3aa: CAISGQGPFSGANVLTF
CDR3nt: TGTGCCATCAGTGGACAGGGGCCATTTTCTGGGGCCAACGTCCTGACTTTC